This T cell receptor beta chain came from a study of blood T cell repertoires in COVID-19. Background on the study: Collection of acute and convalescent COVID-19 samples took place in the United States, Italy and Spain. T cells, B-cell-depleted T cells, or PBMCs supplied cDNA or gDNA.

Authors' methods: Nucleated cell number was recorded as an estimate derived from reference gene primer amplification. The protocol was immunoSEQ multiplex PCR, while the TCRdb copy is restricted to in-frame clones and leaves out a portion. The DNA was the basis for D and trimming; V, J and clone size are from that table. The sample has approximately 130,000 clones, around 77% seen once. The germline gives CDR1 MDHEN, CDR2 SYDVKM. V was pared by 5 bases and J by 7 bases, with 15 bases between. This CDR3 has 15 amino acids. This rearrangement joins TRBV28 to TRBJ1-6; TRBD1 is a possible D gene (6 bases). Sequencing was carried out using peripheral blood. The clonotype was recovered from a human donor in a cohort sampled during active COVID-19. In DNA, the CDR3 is TGTGCCAGCAGTCCCTCCCAGGGGACGAATTCACCCCTCCACTTT. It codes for CASSPSQGTNSPLHF.